The clone carrying this T cell receptor beta chain was seen just once. Its antigen is as yet unknown. Method: immunoSEQ multiplex PCR; TCRdb's copy keeps in-frame clones and lacks some. Of about 85,000 clones in the sample, 70% to 80% were seen once. The data are from a study of cytotoxic CD8 clonotypes in ibrutinib-treated CLL. Study at large: Mean values per sample were hundreds of thousands of productive templates and about 94,000 productive rearrangements. General study findings and limits: Against age-matched healthy donors, baseline clonality ran higher and tracked circulating CD8+ T-cell counts. Public clonotypes, found uncommonly, either contracted or stayed stable on treatment.

The CDR3 is 14 amino acids. Germline values: CDR1 LNHDA, CDR2 SQIVND (reference sequence). V gave up 0 bases and J gave up 2 bases, with 8 bases separating them. The chain couples TRBV19 to TRBJ2-7; D may correspond to TRBD1 or TRBD2 (5 bases each). The sequencing here drew on PBMCs, taken after 12 months of ibrutinib treatment. The TCR originated in a human donor with chronic lymphocytic leukemia. The CDR3 sequence is CASSIEGTAYEQYF. CDR3 coding DNA: TGTGCCAGTAGTATAGAAGGGACCGCCTACGAGCAGTACTTC.